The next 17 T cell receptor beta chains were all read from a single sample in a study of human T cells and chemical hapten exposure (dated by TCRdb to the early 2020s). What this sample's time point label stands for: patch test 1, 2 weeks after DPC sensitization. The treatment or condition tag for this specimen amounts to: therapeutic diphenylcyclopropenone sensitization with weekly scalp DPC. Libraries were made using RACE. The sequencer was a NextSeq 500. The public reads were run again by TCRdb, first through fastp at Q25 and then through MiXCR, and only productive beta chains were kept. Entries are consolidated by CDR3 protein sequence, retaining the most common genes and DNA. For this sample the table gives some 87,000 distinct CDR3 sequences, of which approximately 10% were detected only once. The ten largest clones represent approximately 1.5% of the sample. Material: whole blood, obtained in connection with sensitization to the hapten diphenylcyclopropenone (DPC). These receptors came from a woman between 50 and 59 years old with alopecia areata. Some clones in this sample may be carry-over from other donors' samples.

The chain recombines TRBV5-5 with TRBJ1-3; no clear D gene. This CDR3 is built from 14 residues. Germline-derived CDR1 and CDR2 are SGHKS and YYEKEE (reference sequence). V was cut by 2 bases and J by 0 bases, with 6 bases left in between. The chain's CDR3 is CASSLGSSGNTIYF. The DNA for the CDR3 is TGTGCCAGCAGCTTAGGTTCCTCTGGAAACACCATATATTTT. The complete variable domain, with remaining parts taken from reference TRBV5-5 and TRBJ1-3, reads DAGVTQSPTHLIKTRGQQVTLRCSPISGHKSVSWYQQVLGQGPQFIFQYYEKEERGRGNFPDRFSARQFPNYSSELNVNALLLGDSALYLCASSLGSSGNTIYFGEGSWLTVV.

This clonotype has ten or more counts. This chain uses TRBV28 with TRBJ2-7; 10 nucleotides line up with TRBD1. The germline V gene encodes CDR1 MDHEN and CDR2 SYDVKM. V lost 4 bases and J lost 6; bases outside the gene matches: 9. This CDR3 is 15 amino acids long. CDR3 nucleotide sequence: TGTGCCAGCAGTTCGGAAGGGACAGGGGCCTCCGAGCAGTACTTC. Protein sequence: CASSSEGTGASEQYF. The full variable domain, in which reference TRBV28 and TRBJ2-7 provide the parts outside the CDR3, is DVKVTQSSRYLVKRTGEKVFLECVQDMDHENMFWYRQDPGLGLRLIYFSYDVKMKEKGDIPEGYSVSREKKERFSLILESASTNQTSMYLCASSSEGTGASEQYFGPGTRLTVT.

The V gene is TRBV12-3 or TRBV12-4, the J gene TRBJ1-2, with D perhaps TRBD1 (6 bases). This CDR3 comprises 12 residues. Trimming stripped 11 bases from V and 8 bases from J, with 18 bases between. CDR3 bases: TGTGCCTCGGGGGACACAAGAGGCGGCTACACCTTC. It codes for CASGDTRGGYTF.

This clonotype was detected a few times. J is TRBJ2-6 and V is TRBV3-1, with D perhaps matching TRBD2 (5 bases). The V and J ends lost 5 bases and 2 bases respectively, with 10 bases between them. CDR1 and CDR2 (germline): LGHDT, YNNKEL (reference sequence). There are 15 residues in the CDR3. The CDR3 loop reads CASSYRGTGANVLTF. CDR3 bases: TGTGCCAGCAGCTACCGGGGTACTGGGGCCAACGTCCTGACTTTC.

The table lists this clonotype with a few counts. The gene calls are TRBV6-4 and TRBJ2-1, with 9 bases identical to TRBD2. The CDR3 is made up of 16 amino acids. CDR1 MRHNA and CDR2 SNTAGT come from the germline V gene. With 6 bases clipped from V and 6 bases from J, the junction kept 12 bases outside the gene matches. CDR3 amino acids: CASSPQIAGVGNEQFF. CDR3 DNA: TGTGCCAGCAGCCCCCAGATAGCGGGAGTTGGCAATGAGCAGTTCTTC.

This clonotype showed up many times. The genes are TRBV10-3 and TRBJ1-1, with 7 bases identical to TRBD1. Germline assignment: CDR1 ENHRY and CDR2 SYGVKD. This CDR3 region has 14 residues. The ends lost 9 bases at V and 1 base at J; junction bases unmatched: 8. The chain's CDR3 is CAIRTGTANTEAFF. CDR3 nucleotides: TGTGCCATACGCACCGGGACAGCGAACACTGAAGCTTTCTTT.

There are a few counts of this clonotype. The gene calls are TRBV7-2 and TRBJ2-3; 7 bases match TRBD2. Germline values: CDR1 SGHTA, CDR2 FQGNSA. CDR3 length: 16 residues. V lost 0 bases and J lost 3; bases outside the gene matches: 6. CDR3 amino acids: CASSLAAGVGTDTQYF. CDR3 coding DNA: TGTGCCAGCAGCTTAGCTGCGGGAGTTGGGACAGATACGCAGTATTTT. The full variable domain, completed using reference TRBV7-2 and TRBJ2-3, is GAGVSQSPSNKVTEKGKDVELRCDPISGHTALYWYRQSLGQGLEFLIYFQGNSAPDKSGLPSDRFSAERTGGSVSTLTIQRTQQEDSAVYLCASSLAAGVGTDTQYFGPGTRLTVL.

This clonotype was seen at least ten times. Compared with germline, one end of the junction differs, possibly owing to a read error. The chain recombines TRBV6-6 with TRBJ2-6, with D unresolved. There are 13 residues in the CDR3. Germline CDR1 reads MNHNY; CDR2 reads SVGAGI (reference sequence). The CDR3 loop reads CASSDSGANVLTF. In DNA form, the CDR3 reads TGTGCCAGCAGTGACTCTGGGGCCAACGTCCTGACTTTC.

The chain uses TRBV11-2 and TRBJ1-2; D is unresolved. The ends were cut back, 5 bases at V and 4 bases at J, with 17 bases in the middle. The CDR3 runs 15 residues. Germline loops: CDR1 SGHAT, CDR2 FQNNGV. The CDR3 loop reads CASSPPPSLTYGYTF. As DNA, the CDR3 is TGTGCCAGCAGCCCGCCCCCTTCGTTAACCTATGGCTACACCTTC.

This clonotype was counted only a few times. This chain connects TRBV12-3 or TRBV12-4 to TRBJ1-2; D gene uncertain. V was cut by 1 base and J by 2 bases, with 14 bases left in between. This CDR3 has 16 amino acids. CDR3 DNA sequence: TGTGCCAGCAGTTTAGACGGCACTAGATCAAACTATGGCTACACCTTC. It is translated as CASSLDGTRSNYGYTF.

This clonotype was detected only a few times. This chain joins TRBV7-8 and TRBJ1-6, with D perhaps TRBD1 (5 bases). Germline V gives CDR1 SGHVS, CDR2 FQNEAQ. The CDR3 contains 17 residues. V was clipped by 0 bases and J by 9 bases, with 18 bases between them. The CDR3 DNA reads TGTGCCAGCAGCTTAGCCCCCCGAGGCGGCGGGACTTCACCCCTCCACTTT. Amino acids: CASSLAPRGGGTSPLHF.

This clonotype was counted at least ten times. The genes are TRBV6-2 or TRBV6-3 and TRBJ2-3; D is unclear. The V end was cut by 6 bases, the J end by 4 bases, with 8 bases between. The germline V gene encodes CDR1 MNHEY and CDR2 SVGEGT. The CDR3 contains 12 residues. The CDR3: CASSTSPDTQYF. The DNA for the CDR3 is TGTGCCAGCAGCACCAGCCCAGATACGCAGTATTTT.

CDR3 bases: TGCGCCAGCAGCCCTACGGGTACGCAGTATTTT. Translating it yields CASSPTGTQYF. The chain combines TRBV5-1 with TRBJ2-3; no reliable D call. Germline loops: CDR1 SGHRS, CDR2 YFSETQ. The ends were cut back, 4 bases at V and 8 bases at J, with 8 bases in the middle. This CDR3 is 11 amino acids long.

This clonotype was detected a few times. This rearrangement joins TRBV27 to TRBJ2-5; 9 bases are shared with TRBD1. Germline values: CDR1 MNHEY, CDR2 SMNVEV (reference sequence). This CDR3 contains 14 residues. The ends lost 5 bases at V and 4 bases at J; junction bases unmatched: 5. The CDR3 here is CASSHGQGLETQYF. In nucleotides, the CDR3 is TGTGCCAGCAGTCACGGACAGGGGTTAGAGACCCAGTACTTC.

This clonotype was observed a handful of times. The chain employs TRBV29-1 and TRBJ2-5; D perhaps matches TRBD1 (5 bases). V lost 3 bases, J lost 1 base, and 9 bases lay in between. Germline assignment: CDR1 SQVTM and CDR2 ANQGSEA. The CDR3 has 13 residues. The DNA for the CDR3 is TGCAGCGTTGACAGGGCAGCCCAAGAGACCCAGTACTTC. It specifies CSVDRAAQETQYF.

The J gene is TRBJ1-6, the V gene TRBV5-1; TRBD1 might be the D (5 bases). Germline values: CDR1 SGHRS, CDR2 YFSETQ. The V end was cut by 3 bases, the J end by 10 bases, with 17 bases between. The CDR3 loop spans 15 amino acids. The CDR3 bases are TGCGCCAGCAGCTCGGACGGGACTTCTACCTCACCCCTCCACTTT. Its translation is CASSSDGTSTSPLHF.

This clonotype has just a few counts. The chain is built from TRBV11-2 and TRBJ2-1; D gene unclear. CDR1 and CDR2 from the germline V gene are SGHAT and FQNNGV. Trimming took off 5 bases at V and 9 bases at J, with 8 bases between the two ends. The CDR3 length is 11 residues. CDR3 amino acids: CASSTLFEQFF. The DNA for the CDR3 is TGTGCCAGCAGCACTCTGTTTGAGCAGTTCTTC. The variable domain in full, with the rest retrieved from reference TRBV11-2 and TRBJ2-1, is EAGVAQSPRYKIIEKRQSVAFWCNPISGHATLYWYQQILGQGPKLLIQFQNNGVVDDSQLPKDRFSAERLKGVDSTLKIQPAKLEDSAVYLCASSTLFEQFFGPGTRLTVL.